Listed below are T cell receptor beta chains from one sample, sequenced in a study of cytomegalovirus exposure and HLA in healthy donors. Here immunoSEQ multiplex PCR was the method, and the copy in TCRdb shows in-frame clones only, minus some. The table records 120,000 to 150,000 clones, roughly 83% of them present only once. The sequenced sample consisted of PBMCs. Every receptor here comes from a man in his forties in good health and CMV-seropositive. Each CDR3 is given with its conserved first and last residue. D genes are given only for firm matches. A row's size may be missing; if present it is once, few, many or a size class.

>-|TRBJ2-7|TRBV11-2|-
TGTGCCAGCAGCTTCAGTCCCTACGAGCAGTACTTC
CASSFSPYEQYF
>-|TRBJ1-1|TRBV5-4|-
TGTGCCAGCAGCTTGACAGGGATGAGCACTGAAGCTTTCTTT
CASSLTGMSTEAFF
>-|TRBJ1-5|TRBV5-6|TRBD1
TGTGCCAGCAGCCCTGGGACAGGGAATAGTCAGCCCCAGCATTTT
CASSPGTGNSQPQHF
>-|TRBJ1-6|TRBV7-2|TRBD1
TGTGCCAGCAGCTTGGGACAGGGAGTTAATTCACCCCTCCACTTT
CASSLGQGVNSPLHF
>-|TRBJ2-7|TRBV5-4|TRBD1
TGTGCCAGCAGCGCGGGACAGGAGCACTCCTACGAGCAGTACTTC
CASSAGQEHSYEQYF
>-|TRBJ1-2|TRBV6-1|TRBD1
TGTGCCAGCAGTGTAGGACAGGGCTGGGGCTACACCTTC
CASSVGQGWGYTF
>-|TRBJ2-3|TRBV5-1|TRBD2
TGCGCCAGCAGCTTGGTGGCTCTAGCGGCCACAGATACGCAGTATTTT
CASSLVALAATDTQYF
>-|TRBJ2-2|TRBV4-1|TRBD1
TGCGCCAGCAGCCGCGGACAGGGGGGGAACACCGGGGAGCTGTTTTTT
CASSRGQGGNTGELFF
>-|TRBJ1-6|TRBV6-5|-
TGTGCCAGCAGTTACTCAAGAGTGGTGCGATCACCCCTCCACTTT
CASSYSRVVRSPLHF
>-|TRBJ1-5|TRBV15|-
TGTGCCACCCACCAGGGGTTTTATAGCAATCAGCCCCAGCATTTT
CATHQGFYSNQPQHF
>once|TRBJ1-5|TRBV19|-
TGTGCCAGTACTATCCTAACAGAAAATCAGCCCCAGCATTTT
CASTILTENQPQHF
>-|TRBJ1-2|TRBV27|TRBD1
TGTGCCAGCAGGGGGACAGGGGGTTTACTTTTTTATGGCTACACCTTC
CASRGTGGLLFYGYTF
>-|TRBJ2-1|TRBV9|-
TGTGCCAGCAGCGGAGGGGGGGGTGTAGCGTACTCCTACAATGAGCAGTTCTTC
CASSGGGGVAYSYNEQFF
>-|TRBJ1-4|TRBV19|-
TGTGCCAGTAGTAGAACAGAGCCAACTAATGAAAAACTGTTTTTT
CASSRTEPTNEKLFF
>-|TRBJ1-5|TRBV5-1|-
TGCGCCAGCAGCTTGGACGGAGGGTGGAATCAGCCCCAGCATTTT
CASSLDGGWNQPQHF
>-|TRBJ2-7|TRBV5-1|-
TGCGCCAGCAGCTTGACTTTGGGCGACGAGCAGTACTTC
CASSLTLGDEQYF
>-|TRBJ2-6|TRBV9|-
TGTGCCAGCAGCGGGAGGACGGCCTCGGGGGCCAACGTCCTGACTTTC
CASSGRTASGANVLTF
>-|TRBJ2-1|TRBV30|-
TGTGCCTGGAGTTCGGCGGGTATTTCAAAATACAATGAGCAGTTCTTC
CAWSSAGISKYNEQFF
>-|TRBJ1-5|TRBV30|-
TGTGCCTGGAGTTCATTACAGCAGTCAAATCAGCCCCAGCATTTT
CAWSSLQQSNQPQHF
>-|TRBJ1-4|TRBV5-1|TRBD1
TGCGCCAGCAGCGTCGCCGGGACAGGGAATGAAAAACTGTTTTTT
CASSVAGTGNEKLFF
>-|TRBJ2-5|TRBV7-7|-
TGTGCCAGCAGCGCAGGGGAGACCCAGTACTTC
CASSAGETQYF
>-|TRBJ2-3|TRBV5-1|TRBD2
TGCGCCAGCAGCTTGTCTAGCGGGGGGGCAGATACGCAGTATTTT
CASSLSSGGADTQYF
>-|TRBJ2-7|TRBV29-1|-
TGCAGCGTTGATACAGGGAGTGTGTCCTACGAGCAGTACTTC
CSVDTGSVSYEQYF
>-|TRBJ1-2|TRBV28|-
TGTGCCAGCAGTTTGCATAGGGGTTCCTATGGCTACACCTTC
CASSLHRGSYGYTF
>-|TRBJ2-1|TRBV11-2|TRBD1
TGTGCCAGCAGCTTGGACCCCGGGACAGAGGCGTTCTTC
CASSLDPGTEAFF
>-|TRBJ1-2|TRBV9|-
TGTGCCAGCAGCTCTTCCGCAGTACGTAACTATGGCTACACCTTC
CASSSSAVRNYGYTF
>once|TRBJ2-1|TRBV7-9|TRBD2
TGTGCCAGCAGCTTAGCGATAGCGGGGGGGCGGGAGCAGTTCTTC
CASSLAIAGGREQFF
>few|TRBJ1-4|TRBV5-1|-
TGCGCCAGCAGCTTATACCGGAACAGAGAGGAAAAACTGTTTTTT
CASSLYRNREEKLFF
>-|TRBJ1-1|TRBV7-9|-
TGTTCCGGAGGGGATTCTGAAGCTTTCTTT
CSGGDSEAFF
>-|TRBJ2-7|TRBV2|TRBD2
TGTGCCAGCACCCACCTAGCGGGAGAGTCGTACGAGCAGTACTTC
CASTHLAGESYEQYF
>-|TRBJ2-7|TRBV1|-
TGCACCAGCAGCCAAGATAGGGGACACCTGAAAAATCCCTACGAGCAGTACTTC
CTSSQDRGHLKNPYEQYF
>-|TRBJ2-2|TRBV9|-
TGTGCCAGCAATTTAGGAGACAGGGAGGCCCCCGGGGAGCTGTTTTTT
CASNLGDREAPGELFF
>-|TRBJ2-3|TRBV5-1|TRBD2
TGCGCCAGCAGCTTGAGACTTGCTAGCGGGAGAACAGATACGCAGTATTTT
CASSLRLASGRTDTQYF
>-|TRBJ1-2|TRBV9|TRBD1
TGTGCCAGCAGCCCAGGGGGGCCCTATGGCTACACCTTC
CASSPGGPYGYTF
>-|TRBJ2-2|TRBV9|TRBD1
TGTGCCAGCAGCTCGCGACAGGGGGCGAGAGGGGAGCTGTTTTTT
CASSSRQGARGELFF
>-|TRBJ2-2|TRBV5-1|TRBD1
TGCGCCAGCAGCCTAGAAACGACAGGGATCACCGGGGAGCTGTTTTTT
CASSLETTGITGELFF
>few|TRBJ2-2|TRBV18|TRBD1
TGTGCCAGCTCACCAACTCAGGGGGTCACCACCGGGGAGCTGTTTTTT
CASSPTQGVTTGELFF
>once|TRBJ1-5|TRBV7-9|-
TGTGCCAGCAGCTCCAGCTGGGCAGGAAGCAATCAGCCCCAGCATTTT
CASSSSWAGSNQPQHF
>-|TRBJ2-1|TRBV6-5|TRBD2
TGTGCCAGCACCTGGACTAGCGGGAACGACAATGAGCAGTTCTTC
CASTWTSGNDNEQFF
>-|TRBJ2-7|TRBV18|-
TGTGCCAGCTCACCGGCGGATAGCTCCTACGAGCAGTACTTC
CASSPADSSYEQYF
>few|TRBJ2-3|TRBV10-3|-
TGTGCCATGGCTAGCGTTAGCGCAGATACGCAGTATTTT
CAMASVSADTQYF
>-|TRBJ1-1|TRBV15|-
TGTGCCACCAGCAGGCAACAGATGAACACTGAAGCTTTCTTT
CATSRQQMNTEAFF
>-|TRBJ2-3|TRBV5-4|-
TGTGCCAGCAGCTTGGCTAGCGGCACAGATACGCAGTATTTT
CASSLASGTDTQYF
>-|TRBJ2-7|TRBV5-4|-
TGTGCCAGCAGCTTGACTAGCTCCTCCTACGAGCAGTACTTC
CASSLTSSSYEQYF
>-|TRBJ1-5|TRBV7-8|-
TGTGCCAGCAGCCTACAGGGCAATCAGCCCCAGCATTTT
CASSLQGNQPQHF
>-|TRBJ2-1|TRBV14|TRBD2
TGTGCCAGCAGCCTGACGGCTAGCGGGCCACCCTACAATGAGCAGTTCTTC
CASSLTASGPPYNEQFF
>-|TRBJ2-2|TRBV7-8|TRBD2
TGTGCCAGCAGCTTAGCCCAAAACCTAGCGGGAGGATCCGGGGAGCTGTTTTTT
CASSLAQNLAGGSGELFF
>once|TRBJ2-7|TRBV7-8|-
TGTGCCAGCAGCTTAACGGGGTCAGGTTCCTACGAGCAGTACTTC
CASSLTGSGSYEQYF
>-|TRBJ2-3|TRBV7-3|TRBD2
TGTGCCAGCAGCTTAGAAGCGGGGGGGCCCGGAGATACGCAGTATTTT
CASSLEAGGPGDTQYF
>-|TRBJ1-2|TRBV12-5|-
TGTGCTAGTGGTTTGGTGCGGGGGCTAGGCTACACCTTC
CASGLVRGLGYTF
>-|TRBJ1-4|TRBV27|-
TGTGCCAGCAGTTCTTCCCCAGGGTGGGGCGAAAAACTGTTTTTT
CASSSSPGWGEKLFF